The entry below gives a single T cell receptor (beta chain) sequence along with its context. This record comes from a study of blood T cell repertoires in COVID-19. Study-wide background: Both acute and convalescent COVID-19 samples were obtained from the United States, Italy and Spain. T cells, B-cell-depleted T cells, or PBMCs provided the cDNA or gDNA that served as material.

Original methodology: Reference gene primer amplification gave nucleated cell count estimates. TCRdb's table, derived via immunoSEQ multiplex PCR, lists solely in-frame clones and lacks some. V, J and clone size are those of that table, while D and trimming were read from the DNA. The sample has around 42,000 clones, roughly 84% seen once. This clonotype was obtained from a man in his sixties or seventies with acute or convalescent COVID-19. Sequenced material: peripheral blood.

This CDR3 reads CASSIGGLAGGPETQYF. The CDR3 nucleotides read TGTGCCAGTAGTATAGGAGGACTAGCGGGAGGGCCGGAGACCCAGTACTTC. The chain joins TRBV19 to TRBJ2-5; 15 bases agree with TRBD2. There are 17 residues in the CDR3. Germline values: CDR1 LNHDA, CDR2 SQIVND (reference sequence). J gave up 5 bases and V 1 base, and 5 bases lay outside the gene matches.